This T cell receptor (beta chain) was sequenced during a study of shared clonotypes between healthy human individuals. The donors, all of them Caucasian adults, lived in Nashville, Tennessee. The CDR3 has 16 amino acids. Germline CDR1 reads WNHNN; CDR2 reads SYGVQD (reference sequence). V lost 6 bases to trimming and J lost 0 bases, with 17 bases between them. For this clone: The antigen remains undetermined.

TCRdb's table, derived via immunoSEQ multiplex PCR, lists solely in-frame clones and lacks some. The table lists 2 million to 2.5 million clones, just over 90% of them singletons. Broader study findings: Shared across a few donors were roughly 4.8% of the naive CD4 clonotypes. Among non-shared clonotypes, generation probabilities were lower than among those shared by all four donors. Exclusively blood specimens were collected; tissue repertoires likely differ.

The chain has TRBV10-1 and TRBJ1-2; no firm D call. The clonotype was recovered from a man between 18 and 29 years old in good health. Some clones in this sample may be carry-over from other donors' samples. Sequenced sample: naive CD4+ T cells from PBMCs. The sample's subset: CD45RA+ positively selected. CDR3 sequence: CASRRGNGLANYGYTF. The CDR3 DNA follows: TGCGCCAGCAGGAGAGGGAACGGTCTAGCTAACTATGGCTACACCTTC.